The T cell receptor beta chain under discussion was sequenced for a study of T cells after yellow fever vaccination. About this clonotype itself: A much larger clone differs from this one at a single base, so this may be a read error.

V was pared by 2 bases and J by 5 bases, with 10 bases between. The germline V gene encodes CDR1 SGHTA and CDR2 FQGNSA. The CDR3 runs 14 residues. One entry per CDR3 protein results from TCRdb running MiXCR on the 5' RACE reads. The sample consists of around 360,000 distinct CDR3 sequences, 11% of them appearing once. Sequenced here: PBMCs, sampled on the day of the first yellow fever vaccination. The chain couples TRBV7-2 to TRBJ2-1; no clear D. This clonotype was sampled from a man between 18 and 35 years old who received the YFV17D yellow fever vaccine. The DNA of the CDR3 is TGTGCCAGCAGCTTAATGGGTGAGGACAATGAGCAGTTCTTC. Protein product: CASSLMGEDNEQFF. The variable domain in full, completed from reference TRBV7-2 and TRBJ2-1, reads GAGVSQSPSNKVTEKGKDVELRCDPISGHTALYWYRQSLGQGLEFLIYFQGNSAPDKSGLPSDRFSAERTGGSVSTLTIQRTQQEDSAVYLCASSLMGEDNEQFFGPGTRLTVL.